Following are 15 T cell receptor beta chains from one sample sequenced in a study of blood T cells in healthy people across ages. Together with a sample-barcoded 5' primer, a J-beta primer mix was included in a second PCR lasting roughly 6 to 12 cycles. TCRdb re-derived calls from the 5' RACE reads in MiXCR, one entry per CDR3 protein. The profile covers just under 750,000 distinct CDR3 sequences, with 20% to 25% appearing a single time and less than 25% taken by the ten largest. Sequencing used blood. The source is a man aged 65-85 years in good health.

The chain uses TRBV6-9 and TRBJ2-5; D not resolved. This CDR3 is 12 amino acids long. Germline assignment: CDR1 MNHGY and CDR2 SVAAGI. The V end lost 9 bases, the J end lost 1 base, and 9 bases lay between the germline ends. The CDR3 nucleotides read TGTGCCAGGCCAAAGTTCCAAGAGACCCAGTACTTC. Translated: CARPKFQETQYF.

This clonotype was found a few times. One end of the junction varies from germline; a read error may be responsible. The chain couples TRBV3-1 to TRBJ1-2; D may be TRBD1 (6 bases). This CDR3 contains 12 residues. Germline CDR1 is LGHDT and CDR2 is YNNKEL (reference sequence). The CDR3 region is CASSQLQGRLVF. The CDR3 coding sequence is TGTGCCAGCAGCCAACTGCAGGGGCGCCTCGTCTTC.

In DNA form, the CDR3 reads TGCAGTGTTCCCCACTACAATGAGCAGTTCTTC. Protein product: CSVPHYNEQFF. V is TRBV20-1 and J is TRBJ2-1, with D unresolved. Germline CDR1 is DFQATT and CDR2 is SNEGSKA (reference sequence). Trimming removed 7 bases from V and 3 bases from J, with 7 bases in between. The CDR3 has 11 amino acids.

This clonotype was seen only a few times. This rearrangement joins TRBV20-1 to TRBJ2-7; 12 bases align to TRBD2. The CDR3 has 16 amino acids. J gave up 2 bases and V 1 base, and 6 bases lay outside the gene matches. Germline-derived CDR1 and CDR2 are DFQATT and SNEGSKA (reference sequence). Here the CDR3 reads CSARGLLAGGPYEQYF. Here the CDR3 DNA reads TGCAGTGCTAGAGGTCTACTAGCGGGGGGCCCCTACGAGCAGTACTTC.

This chain connects TRBV7-9 to TRBJ1-1; the D gene is possibly TRBD1 (6 bases). From germline, CDR1 is SEHNR and CDR2 FQNEAQ (reference sequence). Trimming removed 2 bases from V and 8 bases from J, with 12 bases in between. The CDR3 has 13 residues. CDR3 loop: CASSLQTDREAFF. DNA for the CDR3: TGTGCCAGCAGCTTACAGACGGACAGAGAAGCTTTCTTT.

This clonotype was seen a few times. This chain links TRBV27 with TRBJ2-1; no definite D call. Germline V gives CDR1 MNHEY, CDR2 SMNVEV (reference sequence). This CDR3 is built from 15 residues. Trimming removed 3 bases from V and 5 bases from J, with 14 bases in between. CDR3 in amino acids: CASSLTVVVHNEQFF. The CDR3, as DNA: TGTGCCAGCAGTTTGACGGTGGTGGTTCACAATGAGCAGTTCTTC.

J is TRBJ1-1 and V is TRBV18; D remains ambiguous. CDR1 KGHSH and CDR2 LQKENI come from the germline V gene. This CDR3 is built from 14 residues. Trimming stripped 3 bases from V and 0 bases from J, with 8 bases between. The CDR3: CASSPDGLNTEAFF. The CDR3, as DNA: TGTGCCAGCTCACCGGACGGGCTGAACACTGAAGCTTTCTTT.

A few counts support this clonotype. At one of its ends the junction is not consistent with the germline gene, which may arise from a read error. V usage is TRBV12-3 or TRBV12-4 and J usage is TRBJ1-2, with D perhaps TRBD1 (6 bases). This CDR3 spans 14 amino acids. In DNA form, the CDR3 reads TGTGCCAGCAGTGTCGAGACAGGCAGGGATGGCTACATCTTC. As protein: CASSVETGRDGYIF.

The chain has TRBV6-5 and TRBJ1-6; D gene ambiguous. CDR1 MNHEY and CDR2 SVGAGI come from the germline V gene. The CDR3 is 15 amino acids. V was trimmed by 0 bases and J by 6 bases, leaving 9 bases between them. The CDR3 spells CASSYSITVNSPLHF. The CDR3 DNA follows: TGTGCCAGCAGTTACTCGATCACAGTTAATTCACCCCTCCACTTT.

This clonotype was counted ten times or more. The chain is built from TRBV20-1 and TRBJ2-1; D gene uncertain. Germline V gene sequence: CDR1 DFQATT, CDR2 SNEGSKA (reference sequence). This CDR3 region has 11 residues. Trimming shortened V by 6 bases and J by 8 bases, and 11 bases separated the two germline ends. The CDR3 here is CSAPELDEQFF. The DNA for the CDR3 is TGCAGTGCCCCCGAACTTGATGAGCAGTTCTTC.

This clonotype was recorded a few times. The chain combines TRBV7-2 with TRBJ2-2, with TRBD1 as a possible D gene (5 bases). Trimming pared 1 base from V and 3 bases from J, leaving 6 bases between. Germline V CDR1 and CDR2: SGHTA, FQGNSA. This CDR3 region has 14 residues. DNA of the CDR3: TGTGCCAGCAGCTTAGAGGGGCACACCGGGGAGCTGTTTTTT. Protein sequence: CASSLEGHTGELFF.

The chain uses TRBV28 and TRBJ1-1; D is unresolved. Germline V gene lookup returns CDR1 MDHEN and CDR2 SYDVKM. This CDR3 is 13 amino acids long. Trimming removed 8 bases from V and 0 bases from J, with 10 bases in between. CDR3: CASLDMMNTEAFF. The CDR3, as DNA: TGTGCCAGCCTCGATATGATGAACACTGAAGCTTTCTTT.

This clonotype was detected only a few times. The V and J genes are TRBV6-1 and TRBJ2-3, with 15 bases matching TRBD2. The CDR3 length is 18 residues. The germline CDR1 and CDR2 sequences are MNHNS and SASEGT. The V gene end was trimmed by 7 bases and the J gene end by 0 bases; junction bases not matched to a gene: 8. CDR3 nucleotides: TGTGCCAGCAACGCCTGGGGACTAGCGGGGGGTAGCACAGATACGCAGTATTTT. As protein: CASNAWGLAGGSTDTQYF.

The rearrangement joins TRBV12-3 or TRBV12-4 to TRBJ1-1; D not certain. Trimming took off 6 bases at V and 6 bases at J, with 8 bases between the two ends. The CDR3 has 11 residues. The CDR3 protein is CASRGISEAFF. Written as DNA, the CDR3 is TGTGCCAGCAGGGGAATCTCTGAAGCTTTCTTT.

The chain has TRBV19 and TRBJ2-6; no clear D. Germline V gives CDR1 LNHDA, CDR2 SQIVND (reference sequence). This CDR3 is built from 14 residues. V dropped 3 bases and J dropped 0 bases, with 3 bases sitting between them. Here the CDR3 reads CASSMYSGANVLTF. In nucleotides, the CDR3 is TGTGCCAGTAGTATGTACTCTGGGGCCAACGTCCTGACTTTC.